What follows are 5 T cell receptor beta chains derived from one specimen sequenced in a study of cytomegalovirus exposure and HLA in healthy donors. Researchers ran the PCR with 60 Vbeta and 13 Jbeta primers. Sequenced by immunoSEQ multiplex PCR; TCRdb stores in-frame clones only, minus some. The sample carries some 160,000 clones, approximately 83% recorded once. Sequenced: PBMCs. These receptors all come from a woman aged 18-35 years in good health and CMV-seronegative.

This chain connects TRBV6-5 to TRBJ2-2, with a weak D call TRBD2 (6 bases). Germline V gene sequence: CDR1 MNHEY, CDR2 SVGAGI. The ends were cut back, 6 bases at V and 5 bases at J, with 13 bases in the middle. This CDR3 is built from 14 residues. The CDR3 spells CASRETGETGELFF. The CDR3 coding sequence is TGTGCCAGCAGGGAAACGGGAGAGACCGGGGAGCTGTTTTTT.

This clone was observed a few times. This chain uses TRBV4-1 with TRBJ2-4; 7 bases fit TRBD2. Germline V gene lookup returns CDR1 MGHRA and CDR2 YSYEKL. V was clipped by 0 bases and J by 1 base; unmatched bases: 9. The CDR3 consists of 18 residues. This CDR3 reads CASSQEEYGGSAKNIQYF. The DNA of the CDR3 is TGCGCCAGCAGCCAAGAAGAATACGGGGGGTCTGCCAAAAACATTCAGTACTTC.

This clone was detected once. This chain connects TRBV4-1 to TRBJ2-1; 10 nucleotides line up with TRBD2. The CDR3 is 16 amino acids. Germline CDR1 MGHRA, CDR2 YSYEKL. V was pared by 0 bases and J by 9 bases, with 8 bases of the junction left unmatched. This chain's CDR3 is CASSQDRAGGKGEQFF. CDR3 nucleotides: TGCGCCAGCAGCCAAGATCGAGCGGGGGGGAAGGGTGAGCAGTTCTTC.

The chain has TRBV7-2 and TRBJ1-5; 7 bases are shared with TRBD1. V shed 5 bases and J 0 bases; nucleotides not matched to a gene: 13. The CDR3 spans 18 residues. The germline V gene has CDR1 SGHTA and CDR2 FQGNSA. The CDR3 coding sequence is TGTGCCAGCAGCGCAAACAGGGGCTGGGGGGATAGCAATCAGCCCCAGCATTTT. The encoded protein is CASSANRGWGDSNQPQHF.

V is TRBV5-4 and J is TRBJ1-2; TRBD1 matches at 8 bases. This CDR3 has 12 amino acids. Germline trimming cut 5 bases from V and 7 bases from J; bases unmatched to any gene: 4. CDR1 is SGHNT, CDR2 YYREEE, per germline (reference sequence). CDR3: CASSEDRAGYTF. CDR3 DNA: TGTGCCAGCAGTGAGGACAGGGCTGGCTACACCTTC.